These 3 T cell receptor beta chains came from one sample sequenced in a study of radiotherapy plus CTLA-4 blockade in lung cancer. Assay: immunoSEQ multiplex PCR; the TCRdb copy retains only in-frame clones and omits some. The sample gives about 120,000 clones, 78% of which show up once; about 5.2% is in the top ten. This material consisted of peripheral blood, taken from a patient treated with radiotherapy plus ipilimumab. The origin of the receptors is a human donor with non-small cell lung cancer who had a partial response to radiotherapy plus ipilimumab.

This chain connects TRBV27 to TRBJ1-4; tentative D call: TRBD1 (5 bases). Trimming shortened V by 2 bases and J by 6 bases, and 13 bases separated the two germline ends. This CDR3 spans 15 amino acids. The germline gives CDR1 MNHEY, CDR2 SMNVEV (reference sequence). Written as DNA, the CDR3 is TGTGCCAGCAGTTTAGAAGGGGCCCCCTATGAAAAACTGTTTTTT. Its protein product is CASSLEGAPYEKLFF.

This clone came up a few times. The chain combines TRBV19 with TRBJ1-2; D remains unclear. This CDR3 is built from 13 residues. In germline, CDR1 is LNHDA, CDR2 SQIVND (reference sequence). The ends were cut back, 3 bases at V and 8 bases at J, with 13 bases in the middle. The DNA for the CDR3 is TGTGCCAGTAGTATTTTTCAAATGAGGGGCTACACCTTC. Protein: CASSIFQMRGYTF.

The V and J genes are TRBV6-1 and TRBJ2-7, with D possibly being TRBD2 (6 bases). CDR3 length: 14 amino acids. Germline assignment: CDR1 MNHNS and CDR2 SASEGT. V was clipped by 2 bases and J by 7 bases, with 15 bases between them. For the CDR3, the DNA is TGTGCCAGCAGTGAAAACGCGGTCCGGGGGGAGCAGTACTTC. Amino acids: CASSENAVRGEQYF.